This TCR beta chain emerged from a study of T cells in Graves' hyperthyroidism and ophthalmopathy. Findings and caveats of the study: Most thyroid clonotypes with frequency above 0.001 were detected in blood.

CDR1 is SGHTA and CDR2 is FQGTGA in the germline V gene. The V gene lost 5 bases and the J gene lost 0 bases, with 11 bases spanning the gap. There are 14 residues in the CDR3. TCR beta CDR3 regions were amplified from RNA. HTBI primers were used for first-round RT-PCR of the TCR CDR3. Each CDR3 protein gets one entry after TCRdb re-called the multiplex PCR reads with MiXCR. The data show 490,000 or so distinct CDR3 sequences, about 16% seen once. As for this clonotype: Its specificity is unknown.

Any patient presenting with uncontrolled infection, other autoimmune disease, pregnancy or lactation was left out. Every diagnosis used clinical symptoms, serum thyroxine and TRAb, thyroid ultrasound and orbital computed tomography. This TCR was sampled from a woman aged 25 to 45 with Graves' ophthalmopathy. The chain is built from TRBV7-3 and TRBJ2-7; D unresolved. Sequencing input: blood. In DNA form, the CDR3 reads TGTGCCAGCAGCCACCCGGGCAGCTCCTACGAGCAGTACTTC. Its translation: CASSHPGSSYEQYF.